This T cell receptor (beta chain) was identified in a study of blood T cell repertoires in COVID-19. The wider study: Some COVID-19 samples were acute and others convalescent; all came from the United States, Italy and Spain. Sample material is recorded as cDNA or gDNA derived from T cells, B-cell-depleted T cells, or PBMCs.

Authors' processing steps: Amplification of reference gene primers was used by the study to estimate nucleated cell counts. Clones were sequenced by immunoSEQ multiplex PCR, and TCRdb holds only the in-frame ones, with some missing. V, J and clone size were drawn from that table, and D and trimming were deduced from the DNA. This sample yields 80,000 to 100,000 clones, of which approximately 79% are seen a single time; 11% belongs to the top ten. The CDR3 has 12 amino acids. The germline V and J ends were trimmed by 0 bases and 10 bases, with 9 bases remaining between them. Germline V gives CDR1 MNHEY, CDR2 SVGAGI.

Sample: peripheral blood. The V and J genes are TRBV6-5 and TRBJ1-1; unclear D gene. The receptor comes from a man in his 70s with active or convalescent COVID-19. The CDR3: CASSYSAPAAFF. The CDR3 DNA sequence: TGTGCCAGCAGTTACTCGGCTCCCGCAGCTTTCTTT.